Listed here is a single T cell receptor beta chain. The CDR3 covers 14 residues. V was shortened by 6 bases and J by 5 bases, with 16 bases between the two germline ends. The germline CDR1 and CDR2 sequences are MNHEY and SVGAGI. Documented treatment: around 19 received Ad26.COV2.S at low or high dose, single or two shots; several received placebo; per-sample allocation not given. Specimen acquisition occurred on day 63 following the initial vaccine or placebo injection. The source of the sample is a study of Ad26.COV2.S vaccination and SARS-CoV-2 variants. Assay used: immunoSEQ multiplex PCR; TCRdb lists only in-frame clones, some missing. The sample holds 350,000 to 450,000 clones, roughly 90% seen once.

The sample in question was peripheral blood, obtained in a trial of Ad26.COV2.S vaccine versus placebo. The source of this sequence is a person between 18 and 65 years old who received the Ad26.COV2.S COVID-19 vaccine or a placebo. The chain carries TRBV6-5 and TRBJ1-1, with D possibly being TRBD1 (6 bases). The CDR3 nucleotides read TGTGCCAGCAGCCGGGTGGGGGGGCCTACTGAAGCTTTCTTT. Its protein product is CASSRVGGPTEAFF.